This TCR beta chain was captured in a study of blood T cell repertoires in COVID-19. Background on the study: Acute and convalescent COVID-19 specimens originated in the United States, Italy and Spain. Sample material is recorded as cDNA or gDNA derived from T cells, B-cell-depleted T cells, or PBMCs.

In the study's own analysis: Cell counts per sample came from amplifying reference gene primers. Sequenced by immunoSEQ multiplex PCR; TCRdb stores in-frame clones only, minus some. Clonal size and the V and J genes are those of that table, whereas D and trimming came from the DNA. This table holds about 66,000 clones, approximately 89% found once. The CDR3 is 15 residues long. V was cut by 2 bases and J by 2 bases, with 13 bases left in between. Germline lookup yields CDR1 MDHEN and CDR2 SYDVKM. The genes are TRBV28 and TRBJ2-7, with a weak D call TRBD1 (5 bases). The sequencing sample was made of peripheral blood. This sequence originates from a woman in her 70s with acute or convalescent COVID-19. The chain's CDR3 is CASSLGAQGTYEQYF. The CDR3 nucleotides read TGTGCCAGCAGTTTAGGGGCCCAGGGAACCTACGAGCAGTACTTC.